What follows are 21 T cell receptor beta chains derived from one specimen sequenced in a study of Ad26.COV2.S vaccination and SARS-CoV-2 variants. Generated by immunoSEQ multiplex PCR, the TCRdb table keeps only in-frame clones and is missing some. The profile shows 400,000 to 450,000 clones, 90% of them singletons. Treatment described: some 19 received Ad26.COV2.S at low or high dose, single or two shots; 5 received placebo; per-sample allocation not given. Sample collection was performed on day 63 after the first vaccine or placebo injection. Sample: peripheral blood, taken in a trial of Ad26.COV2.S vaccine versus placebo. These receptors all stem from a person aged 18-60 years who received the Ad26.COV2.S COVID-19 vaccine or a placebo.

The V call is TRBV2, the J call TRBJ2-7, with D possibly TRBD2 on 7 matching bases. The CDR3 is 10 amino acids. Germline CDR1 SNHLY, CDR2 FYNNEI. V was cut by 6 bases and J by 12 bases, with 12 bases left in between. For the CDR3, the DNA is TGTGCCAGCAGGGGGGGGCGACCGTACTTC. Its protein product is CASRGGRPYF. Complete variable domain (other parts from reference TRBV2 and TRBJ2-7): EPEVTQTPSHQVTQMGQEVILRCVPISNHLYFYWYRQILGQKVEFLVSFYNNEISEKSEIFDDQFSVERPDGSNFTLKIRSTKLEDSAMYFCASRGGRPYFGPGTRLTVT.

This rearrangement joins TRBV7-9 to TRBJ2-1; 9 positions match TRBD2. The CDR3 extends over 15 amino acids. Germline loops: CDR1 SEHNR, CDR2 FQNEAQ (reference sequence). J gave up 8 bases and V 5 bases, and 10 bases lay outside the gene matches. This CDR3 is CASSTGTSPRDEQFF. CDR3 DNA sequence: TGTGCCAGCAGCACCGGGACTAGCCCCCGGGATGAGCAGTTCTTC. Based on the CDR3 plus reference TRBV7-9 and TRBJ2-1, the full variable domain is DTGVSQNPRHKITKRGQNVTFRCDPISEHNRLYWYRQTLGQGPEFLTYFQNEAQLEKSRLLSDRFSAERPKGSFSTLEIQRTEQGDSAMYLCASSTGTSPRDEQFFGPGTRLTVL.

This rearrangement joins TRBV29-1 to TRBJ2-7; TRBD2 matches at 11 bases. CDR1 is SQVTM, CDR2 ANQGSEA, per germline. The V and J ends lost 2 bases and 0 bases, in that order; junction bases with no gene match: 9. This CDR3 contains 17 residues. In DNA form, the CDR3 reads TGCAGCGTTGAATCGGTAGCGGGAGGGCAGAACTCCTACGAGCAGTACTTC. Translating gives CSVESVAGGQNSYEQYF.

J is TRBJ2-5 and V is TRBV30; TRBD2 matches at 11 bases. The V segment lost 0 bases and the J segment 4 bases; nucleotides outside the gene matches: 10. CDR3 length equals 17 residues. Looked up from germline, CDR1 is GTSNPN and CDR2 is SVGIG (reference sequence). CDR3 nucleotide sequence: TGTGCCTGGAGTGTACAAGGGGCTAGCGGGAGGTCAGAGACCCAGTACTTC. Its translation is CAWSVQGASGRSETQYF. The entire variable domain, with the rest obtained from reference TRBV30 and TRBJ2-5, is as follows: SQTIHQWPATLVQPVGSPLSLECTVEGTSNPNLYWYRQAAGRGLQLLFYSVGIGQISSEVPQNLSASRPQDRQFILSSKKLLLSDSGFYLCAWSVQGASGRSETQYFGPGTRLLVL.

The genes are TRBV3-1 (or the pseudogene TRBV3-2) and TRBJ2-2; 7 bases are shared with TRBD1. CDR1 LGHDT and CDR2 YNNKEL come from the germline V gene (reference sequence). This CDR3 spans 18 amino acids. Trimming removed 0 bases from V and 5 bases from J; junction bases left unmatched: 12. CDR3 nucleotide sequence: TGTGCCAGCAGCCAAGAGACAGGGAATCCATCCCTTACCGGGGAGCTGTTTTTT. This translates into CASSQETGNPSLTGELFF.

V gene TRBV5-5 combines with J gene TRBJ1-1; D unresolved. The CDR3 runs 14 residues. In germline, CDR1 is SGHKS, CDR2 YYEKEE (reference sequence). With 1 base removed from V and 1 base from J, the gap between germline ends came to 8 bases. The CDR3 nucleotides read TGTGCCAGCAGCTTGTATGGGGAGAACACTGAAGCTTTCTTT. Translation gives CASSLYGENTEAFF.

CDR3 in DNA: TGTGCCAGTTGGACTAGCGGGCTCCAAGAGACCCAGTACTTC. It yields the protein CASWTSGLQETQYF. The chain joins TRBV27 to TRBJ2-5; 11 bases match TRBD2. Trimming removed 9 bases from V and 1 base from J; junction bases left unmatched: 4. There are 14 residues in the CDR3. Per the germline V gene, CDR1 is MNHEY and CDR2 is SMNVEV (reference sequence).

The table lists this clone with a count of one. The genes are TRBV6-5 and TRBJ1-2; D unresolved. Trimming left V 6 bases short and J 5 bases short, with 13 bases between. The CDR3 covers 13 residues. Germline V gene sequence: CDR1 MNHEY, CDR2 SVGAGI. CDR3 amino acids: CASRRTDQYGYTF. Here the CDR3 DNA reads TGTGCCAGCAGACGGACCGATCAGTATGGCTACACCTTC.

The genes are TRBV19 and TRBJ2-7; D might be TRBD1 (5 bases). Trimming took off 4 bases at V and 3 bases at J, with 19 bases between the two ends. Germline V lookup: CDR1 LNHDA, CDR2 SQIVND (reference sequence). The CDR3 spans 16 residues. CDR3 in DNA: TGTGCCAGTAGTACGCCCACAGGTGTCGGTGGCTACGAGCAGTACTTC. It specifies CASSTPTGVGGYEQYF.

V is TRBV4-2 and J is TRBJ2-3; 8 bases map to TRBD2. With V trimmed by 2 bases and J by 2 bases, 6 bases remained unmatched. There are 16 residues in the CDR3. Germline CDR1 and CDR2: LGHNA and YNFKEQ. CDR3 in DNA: TGTGCCAGCAGCCAACGGGAGGGCCCACTCACAGATACGCAGTATTTT. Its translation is CASSQREGPLTDTQYF.

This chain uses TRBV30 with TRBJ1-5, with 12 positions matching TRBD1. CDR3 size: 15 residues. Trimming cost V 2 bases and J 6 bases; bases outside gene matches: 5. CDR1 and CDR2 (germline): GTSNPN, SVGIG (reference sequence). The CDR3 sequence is CAWSLGTGGLQPQHF. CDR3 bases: TGTGCCTGGAGTCTAGGGACAGGGGGCCTTCAGCCCCAGCATTTT.

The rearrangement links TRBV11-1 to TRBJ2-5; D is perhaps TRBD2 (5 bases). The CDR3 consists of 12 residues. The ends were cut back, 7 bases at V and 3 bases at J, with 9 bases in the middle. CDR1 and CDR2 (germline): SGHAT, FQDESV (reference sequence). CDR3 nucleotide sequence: TGTGCCAGCAACGGGGTGGAAGAGACCCAGTACTTC. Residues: CASNGVEETQYF.

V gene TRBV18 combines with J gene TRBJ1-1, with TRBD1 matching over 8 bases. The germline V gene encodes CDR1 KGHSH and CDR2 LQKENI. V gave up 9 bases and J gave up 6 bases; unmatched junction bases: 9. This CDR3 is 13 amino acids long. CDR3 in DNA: TGTGCCAGTACGGACAGGGTCGGTGCTGAAGCTTTCTTT. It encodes CASTDRVGAEAFF.

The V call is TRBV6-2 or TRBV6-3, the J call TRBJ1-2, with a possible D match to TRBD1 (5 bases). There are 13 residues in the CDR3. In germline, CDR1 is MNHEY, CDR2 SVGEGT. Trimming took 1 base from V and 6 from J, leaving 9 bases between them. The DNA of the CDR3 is TGTGCCAGCAGTTACTGGGGGAACGATGGCTACACCTTC. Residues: CASSYWGNDGYTF.

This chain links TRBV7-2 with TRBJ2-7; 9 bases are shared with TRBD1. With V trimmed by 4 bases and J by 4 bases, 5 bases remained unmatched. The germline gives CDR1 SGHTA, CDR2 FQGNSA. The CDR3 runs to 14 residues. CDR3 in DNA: TGTGCCAGCAGCTCGGACAGGGGTCGTTACGAGCAGTACTTC. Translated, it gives CASSSDRGRYEQYF.

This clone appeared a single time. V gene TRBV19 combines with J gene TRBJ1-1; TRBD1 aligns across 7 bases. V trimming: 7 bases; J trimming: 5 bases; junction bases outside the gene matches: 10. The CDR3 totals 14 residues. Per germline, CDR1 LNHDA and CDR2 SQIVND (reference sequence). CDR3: CASTHEGARTEAFF. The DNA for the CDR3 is TGTGCCAGTACCCACGAGGGGGCGCGAACTGAAGCTTTCTTT.

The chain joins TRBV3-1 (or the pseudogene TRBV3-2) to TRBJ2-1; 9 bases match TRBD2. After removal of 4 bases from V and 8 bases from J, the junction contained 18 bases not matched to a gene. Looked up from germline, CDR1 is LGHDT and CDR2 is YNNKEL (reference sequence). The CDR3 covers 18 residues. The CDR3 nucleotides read TGTGCCAGCAGCCCCCCGGTGAATAGCGGGAGAGGTTTAGATGAGCAGTTCTTC. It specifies CASSPPVNSGRGLDEQFF.

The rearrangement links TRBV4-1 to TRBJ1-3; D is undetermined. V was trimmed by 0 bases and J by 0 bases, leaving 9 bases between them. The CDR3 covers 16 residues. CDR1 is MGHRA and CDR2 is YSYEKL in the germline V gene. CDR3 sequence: CASSQESQISGNTIYF. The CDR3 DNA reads TGCGCCAGCAGCCAAGAAAGCCAGATCTCTGGAAACACCATATATTTT.

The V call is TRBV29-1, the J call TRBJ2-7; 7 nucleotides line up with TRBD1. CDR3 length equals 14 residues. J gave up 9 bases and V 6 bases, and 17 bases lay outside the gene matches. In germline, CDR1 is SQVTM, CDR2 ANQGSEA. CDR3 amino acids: CSVRDSTSSFGQYF. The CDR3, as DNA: TGCAGCGTCCGGGACAGTACCTCGTCTTTTGGGCAGTACTTC.

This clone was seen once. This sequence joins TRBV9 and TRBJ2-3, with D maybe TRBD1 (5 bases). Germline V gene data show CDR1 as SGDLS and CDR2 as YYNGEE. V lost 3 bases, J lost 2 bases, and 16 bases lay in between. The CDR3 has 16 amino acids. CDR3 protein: CASSARQPLNTDTQYF. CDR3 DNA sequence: TGTGCCAGCAGCGCCCGACAGCCCCTTAACACAGATACGCAGTATTTT. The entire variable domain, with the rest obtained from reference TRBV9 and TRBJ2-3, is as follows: DSGVTQTPKHLITATGQRVTLRCSPRSGDLSVYWYQQSLDQGLQFLIQYYNGEERAKGNILERFSAQQFPDLHSELNLSSLELGDSALYFCASSARQPLNTDTQYFGPGTRLTVL.

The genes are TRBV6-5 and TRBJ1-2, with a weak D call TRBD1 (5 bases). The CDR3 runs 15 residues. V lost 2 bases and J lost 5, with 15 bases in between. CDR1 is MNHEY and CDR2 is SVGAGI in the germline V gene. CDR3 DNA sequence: TGTGCCAGCAGTTACCGGGACCGACAAATTTATGGCTACACCTTC. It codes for CASSYRDRQIYGYTF.